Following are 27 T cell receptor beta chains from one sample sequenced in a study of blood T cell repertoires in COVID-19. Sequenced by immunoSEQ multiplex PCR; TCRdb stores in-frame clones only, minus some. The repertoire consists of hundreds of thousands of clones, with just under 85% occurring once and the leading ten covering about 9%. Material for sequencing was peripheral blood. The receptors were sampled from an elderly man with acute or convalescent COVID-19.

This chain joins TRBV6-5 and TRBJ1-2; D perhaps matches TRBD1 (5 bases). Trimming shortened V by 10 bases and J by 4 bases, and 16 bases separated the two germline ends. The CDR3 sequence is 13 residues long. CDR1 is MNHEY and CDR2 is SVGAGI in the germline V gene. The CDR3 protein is CAILQSGFYGYTF. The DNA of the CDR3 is TGTGCCATCCTACAATCAGGGTTCTATGGCTACACCTTC.

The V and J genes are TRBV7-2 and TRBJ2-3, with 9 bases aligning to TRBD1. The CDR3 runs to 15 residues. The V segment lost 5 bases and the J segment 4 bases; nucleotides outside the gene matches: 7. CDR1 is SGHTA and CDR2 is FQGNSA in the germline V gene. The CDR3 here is CASSPQTGGADTQYF. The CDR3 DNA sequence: TGTGCCAGCAGCCCCCAAACAGGGGGCGCAGATACGCAGTATTTT.

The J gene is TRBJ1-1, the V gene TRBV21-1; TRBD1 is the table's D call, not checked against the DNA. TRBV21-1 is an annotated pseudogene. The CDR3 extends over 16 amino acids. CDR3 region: CASSKWRGQLNTEAFF. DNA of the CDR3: TGTGCCAGCAGCAAATGGCGGGGACAGCTGAACACTGAAGCTTTCTTT.

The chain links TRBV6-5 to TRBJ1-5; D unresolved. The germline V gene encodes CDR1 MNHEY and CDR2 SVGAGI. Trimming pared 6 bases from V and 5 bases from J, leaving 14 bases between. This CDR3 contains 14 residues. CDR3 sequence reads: CASSRAGSYQPQHF. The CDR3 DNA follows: TGTGCCAGCAGCCGGGCGGGCAGTTATCAGCCCCAGCATTTT.

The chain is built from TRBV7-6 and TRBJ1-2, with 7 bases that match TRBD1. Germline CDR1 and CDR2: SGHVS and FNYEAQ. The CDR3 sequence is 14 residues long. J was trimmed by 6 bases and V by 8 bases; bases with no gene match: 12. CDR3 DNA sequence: TGTGCCAGCCAGCAGCTTAGGGGACAGAATGGCTACACCTTC. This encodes CASQQLRGQNGYTF.

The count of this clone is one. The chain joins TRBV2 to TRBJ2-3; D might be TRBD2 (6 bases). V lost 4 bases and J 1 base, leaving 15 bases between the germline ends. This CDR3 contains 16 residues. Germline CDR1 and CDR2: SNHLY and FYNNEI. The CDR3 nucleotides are TGTGCCAGCAGTGGTATACTAGGAGGGGGCACAGATACGCAGTATTTT. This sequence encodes CASSGILGGGTDTQYF.

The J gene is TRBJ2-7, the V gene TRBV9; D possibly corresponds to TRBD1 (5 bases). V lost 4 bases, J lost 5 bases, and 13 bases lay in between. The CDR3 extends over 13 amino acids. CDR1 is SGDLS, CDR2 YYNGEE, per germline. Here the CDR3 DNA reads TGTGCCAGCAGCCCCAGTAGGGGCAACGAGCAGTACTTC. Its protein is CASSPSRGNEQYF. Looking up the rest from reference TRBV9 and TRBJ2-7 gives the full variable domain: DSGVTQTPKHLITATGQRVTLRCSPRSGDLSVYWYQQSLDQGLQFLIQYYNGEERAKGNILERFSAQQFPDLHSELNLSSLELGDSALYFCASSPSRGNEQYFGPGTRLTVT.

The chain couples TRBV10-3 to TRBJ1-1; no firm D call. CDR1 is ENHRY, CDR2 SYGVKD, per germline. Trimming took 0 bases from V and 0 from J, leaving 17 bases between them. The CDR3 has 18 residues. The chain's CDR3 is CAISESRTGGGLNTEAFF. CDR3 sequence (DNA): TGTGCCATCAGTGAGTCGAGGACCGGCGGAGGCCTGAACACTGAAGCTTTCTTT.

The CDR3 coding sequence is TGTGCCAGCAGCCCCGAGACACTTAACTATGGCTACACCTTC. Translating it yields CASSPETLNYGYTF. The rearrangement links TRBV3-1 (or the pseudogene TRBV3-2) to TRBJ1-2; D is unclear. V gave up 4 bases and J gave up 1 base, with 10 bases separating them. Germline V gene lookup returns CDR1 LGHDT and CDR2 YNNKEL (reference sequence). The CDR3 spans 14 residues.

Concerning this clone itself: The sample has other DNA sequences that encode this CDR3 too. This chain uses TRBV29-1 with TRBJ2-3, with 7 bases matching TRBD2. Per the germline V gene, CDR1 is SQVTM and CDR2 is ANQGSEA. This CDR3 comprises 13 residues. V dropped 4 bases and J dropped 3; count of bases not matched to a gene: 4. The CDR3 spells CSVGGRGTDTQYF. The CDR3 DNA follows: TGCAGCGTTGGTGGGAGGGGAACAGATACGCAGTATTTT.

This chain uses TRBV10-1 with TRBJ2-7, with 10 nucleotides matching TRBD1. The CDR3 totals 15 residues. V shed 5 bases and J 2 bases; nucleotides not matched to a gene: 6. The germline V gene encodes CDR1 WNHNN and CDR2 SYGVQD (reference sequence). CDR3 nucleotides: TGCGCCAGCAGTCCGGGACAGGGGAGGCCCTACGAGCAGTACTTC. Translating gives CASSPGQGRPYEQYF.

CDR3 nucleotides: TGTGCCAGCAGCAGAGAAGTATGGGACAGGACTATAAATAACTATGGCTACACCTTC. Translation gives CASSREVWDRTINNYGYTF. The chain joins TRBV11-2 to TRBJ1-2; 8 bases match TRBD1. After removal of 5 bases from V and 1 base from J, the junction contained 18 bases not matched to a gene. This CDR3 has 19 amino acids. CDR1 and CDR2 from the germline V gene are SGHAT and FQNNGV.

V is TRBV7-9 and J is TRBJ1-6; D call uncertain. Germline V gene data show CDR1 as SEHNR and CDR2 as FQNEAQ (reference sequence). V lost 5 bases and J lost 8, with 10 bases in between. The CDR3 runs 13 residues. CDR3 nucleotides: TGTGCCAGCAGCACCCTGATAGATTCACCCCTCCACTTT. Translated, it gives CASSTLIDSPLHF.

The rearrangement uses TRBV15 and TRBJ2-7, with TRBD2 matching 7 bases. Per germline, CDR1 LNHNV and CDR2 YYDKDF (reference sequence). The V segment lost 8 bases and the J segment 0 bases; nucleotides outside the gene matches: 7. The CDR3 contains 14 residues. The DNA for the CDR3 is TGTGCCACCCTCCGGGACTACAACTCCTACGAGCAGTACTTC. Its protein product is CATLRDYNSYEQYF.

This CDR3 is CASSPPDLRSPLHF. The CDR3 DNA sequence: TGTGCCAGCTCACCACCGGACTTGAGGTCACCCCTCCACTTT. This rearrangement joins TRBV18 to TRBJ1-6; unclear D gene. The germline V gene encodes CDR1 KGHSH and CDR2 LQKENI. The ends were cut back, 0 bases at V and 10 bases at J, with 10 bases in the middle. The CDR3 is 14 residues long. Together with reference TRBV18 and TRBJ1-6, the CDR3 gives the full variable domain: NAGVMQNPRHLVRRRGQEARLRCSPMKGHSHVYWYRQLPEEGLKFMVYLQKENIIDESGMPKERFSAEFPKEGPSILRIQQVVRGDSAAYFCASSPPDLRSPLHFGNGTRLTVT.

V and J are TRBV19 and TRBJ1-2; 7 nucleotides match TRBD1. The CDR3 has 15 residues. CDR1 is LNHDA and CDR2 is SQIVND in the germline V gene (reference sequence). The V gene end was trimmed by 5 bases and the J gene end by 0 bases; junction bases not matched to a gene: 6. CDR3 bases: TGTGCCAGTAGTCCCACAGGGGACGCTAACTATGGCTACACCTTC. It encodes CASSPTGDANYGYTF.

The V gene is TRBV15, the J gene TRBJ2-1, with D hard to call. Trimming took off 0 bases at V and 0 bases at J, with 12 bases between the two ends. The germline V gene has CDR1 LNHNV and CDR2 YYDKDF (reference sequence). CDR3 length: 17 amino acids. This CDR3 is CATSRDLVASSYNEQFF. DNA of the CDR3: TGTGCCACCAGCAGAGATCTTGTAGCCAGCTCCTACAATGAGCAGTTCTTC.

The CDR3: CASSGSGVPGNQPQHF. In DNA form, the CDR3 reads TGTGCCAGCAGTGGTTCAGGGGTCCCCGGCAATCAGCCCCAGCATTTT. The chain recombines TRBV2 with TRBJ1-5, with D possibly matching TRBD1 (6 bases). CDR1 is SNHLY, CDR2 FYNNEI, per germline. Trimming took 4 bases from V and 2 from J, leaving 15 bases between them. CDR3 length equals 16 residues.

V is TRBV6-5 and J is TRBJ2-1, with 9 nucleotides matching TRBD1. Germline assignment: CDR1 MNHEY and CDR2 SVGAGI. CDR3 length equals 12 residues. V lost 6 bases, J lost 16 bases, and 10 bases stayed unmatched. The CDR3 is CASSTPGTGFFF. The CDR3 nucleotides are TGTGCCAGCAGCACACCCGGGACAGGGTTCTTCTTC.

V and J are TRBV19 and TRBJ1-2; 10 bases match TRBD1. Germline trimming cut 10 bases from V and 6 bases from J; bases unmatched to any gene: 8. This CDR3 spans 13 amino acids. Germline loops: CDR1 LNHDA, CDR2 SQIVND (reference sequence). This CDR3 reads CATRPGTGDGYTF. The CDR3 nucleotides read TGTGCCACGCGCCCCGGGACAGGGGATGGCTACACCTTC.

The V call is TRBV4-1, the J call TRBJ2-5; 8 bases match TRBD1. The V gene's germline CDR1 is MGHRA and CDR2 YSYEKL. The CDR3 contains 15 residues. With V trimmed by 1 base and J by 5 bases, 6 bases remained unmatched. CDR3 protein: CASSQGTGTRETQYF. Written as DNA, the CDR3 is TGCGCCAGCAGCCAAGGGACAGGGACGAGGGAGACCCAGTACTTC.

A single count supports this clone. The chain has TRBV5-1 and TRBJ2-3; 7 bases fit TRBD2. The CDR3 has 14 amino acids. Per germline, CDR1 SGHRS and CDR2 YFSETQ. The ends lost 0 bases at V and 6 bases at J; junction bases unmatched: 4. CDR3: CASSLVSGVDTQYF. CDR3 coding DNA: TGCGCCAGCAGCTTGGTGAGCGGGGTGGATACGCAGTATTTT.

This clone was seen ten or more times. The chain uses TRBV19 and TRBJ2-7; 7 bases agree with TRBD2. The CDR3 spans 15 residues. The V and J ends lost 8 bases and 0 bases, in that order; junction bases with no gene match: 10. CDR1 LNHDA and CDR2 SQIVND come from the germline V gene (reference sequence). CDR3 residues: CASRERGVSSYEQYF. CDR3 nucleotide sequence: TGTGCCAGTCGTGAACGGGGGGTTAGCTCCTACGAGCAGTACTTC.

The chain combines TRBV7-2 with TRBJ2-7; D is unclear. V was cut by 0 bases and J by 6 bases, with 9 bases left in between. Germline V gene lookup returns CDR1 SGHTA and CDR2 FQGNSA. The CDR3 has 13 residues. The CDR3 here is CASSLARSGEQYF. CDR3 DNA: TGTGCCAGCAGCTTAGCGAGGTCGGGCGAGCAGTACTTC.

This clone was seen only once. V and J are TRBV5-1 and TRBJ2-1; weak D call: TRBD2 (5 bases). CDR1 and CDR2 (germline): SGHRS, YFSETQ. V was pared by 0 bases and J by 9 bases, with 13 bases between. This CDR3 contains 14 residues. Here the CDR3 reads CASSLVREQGEQFF. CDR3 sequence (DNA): TGCGCCAGCAGCTTGGTAAGGGAGCAAGGTGAGCAGTTCTTC. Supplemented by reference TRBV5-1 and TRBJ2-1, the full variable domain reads KAGVTQTPRYLIKTRGQQVTLSCSPISGHRSVSWYQQTPGQGLQFLFEYFSETQRNKGNFPGRFSGRQFSNSRSEMNVSTLELGDSALYLCASSLVREQGEQFFGPGTRLTVL.

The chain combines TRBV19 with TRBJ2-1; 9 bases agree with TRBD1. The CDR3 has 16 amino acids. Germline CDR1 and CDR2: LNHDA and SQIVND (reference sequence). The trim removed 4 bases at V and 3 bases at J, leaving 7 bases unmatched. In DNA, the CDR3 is TGTGCCAGTAGTAGACAGGGGGTAATGGTCTACAATGAGCAGTTCTTC. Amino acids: CASSRQGVMVYNEQFF.

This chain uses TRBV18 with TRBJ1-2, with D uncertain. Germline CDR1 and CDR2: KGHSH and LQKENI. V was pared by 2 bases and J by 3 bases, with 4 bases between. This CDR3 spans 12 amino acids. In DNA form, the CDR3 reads TGTGCCAGCTCACCAAGCCACTATGGCTACACCTTC. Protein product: CASSPSHYGYTF.